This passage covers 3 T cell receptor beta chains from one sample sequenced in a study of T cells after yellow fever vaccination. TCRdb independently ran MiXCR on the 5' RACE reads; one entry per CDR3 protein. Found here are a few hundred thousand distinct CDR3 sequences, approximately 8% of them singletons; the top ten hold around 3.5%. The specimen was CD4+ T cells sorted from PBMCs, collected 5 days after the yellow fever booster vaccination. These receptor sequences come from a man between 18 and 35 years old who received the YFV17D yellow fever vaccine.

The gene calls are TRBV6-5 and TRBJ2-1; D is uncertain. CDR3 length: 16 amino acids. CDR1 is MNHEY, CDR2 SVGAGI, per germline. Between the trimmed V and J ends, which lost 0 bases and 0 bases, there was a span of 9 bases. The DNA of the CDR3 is TGTGCCAGCAGTTACTCGACGGGCAGCTCCTACAATGAGCAGTTCTTC. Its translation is CASSYSTGSSYNEQFF.

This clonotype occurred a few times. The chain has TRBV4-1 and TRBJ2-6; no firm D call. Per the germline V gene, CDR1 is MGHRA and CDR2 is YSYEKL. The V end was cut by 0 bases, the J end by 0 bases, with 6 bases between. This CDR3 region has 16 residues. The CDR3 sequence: CASSQDRNSGANVLTF. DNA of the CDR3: TGCGCCAGCAGCCAAGATCGGAACTCTGGGGCCAACGTCCTGACTTTC.

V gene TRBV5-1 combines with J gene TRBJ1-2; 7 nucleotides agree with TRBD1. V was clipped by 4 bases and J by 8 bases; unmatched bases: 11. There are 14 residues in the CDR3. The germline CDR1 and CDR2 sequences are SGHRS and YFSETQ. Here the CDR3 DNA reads TGCGCCAGCAGCACGGGACAGTCTTCGGGAGGCTACACCTTC. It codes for CASSTGQSSGGYTF. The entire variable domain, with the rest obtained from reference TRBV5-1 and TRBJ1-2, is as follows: KAGVTQTPRYLIKTRGQQVTLSCSPISGHRSVSWYQQTPGQGLQFLFEYFSETQRNKGNFPGRFSGRQFSNSRSEMNVSTLELGDSALYLCASSTGQSSGGYTFGSGTRLTVV.